A selection of T cell receptor beta chains follows, all from one sample in a study of T cell changes during pregnancy in multiple sclerosis. The table came from immunoSEQ multiplex PCR; TCRdb's copy has only in-frame clones and leaves some out. This table holds about 68,000 clones, about 90% found once. Specimen: peripheral blood, collected in the first trimester of pregnancy. These receptor sequences come from a female donor with multiple sclerosis, enrolled in a pregnancy study. CDR3s include the opening cysteine and the closing phenylalanine or tryptophan. Each record gives: D gene, clone size, J gene, V gene, CDR3 protein, CDR3 DNA. The D gene is left open where the match is weak. Clone size, where shown, is once, few, many, or a class for clones that have expanded.

TRBD1 - TRBJ1-2 TRBV13 CASSPRTGVHGYTF TGTGCCAGCAGCCCACGGACAGGGGTTCATGGCTACACCTTC
- - TRBJ1-2 TRBV27 CASSLNTGSQRGYTF TGTGCCAGCAGTTTAAATACCGGGAGCCAGAGGGGCTACACCTTC
- - TRBJ2-5 TRBV27 CASSLSRAIPQETQYF TGTGCCAGCAGTTTGTCCAGGGCTATTCCCCAAGAGACCCAGTACTTC
- - TRBJ1-5 TRBV6-5 CASSQLTNQPQHF TGTGCCAGCAGCCAACTTACCAATCAGCCCCAGCATTTT
TRBD1 once TRBJ2-7 TRBV5-1 CASTTSGQGSYEQYF TGCGCCAGCACCACCAGTGGACAGGGTTCCTACGAGCAGTACTTC
TRBD1 - TRBJ1-4 TRBV6-6 CASSAGQGDFNEKLFF TGTGCCAGCAGCGCGGGACAGGGAGATTTTAATGAAAAACTGTTTTTT
- - TRBJ1-2 TRBV21-1 CASSKKGQGKGNRYTF TGTGCCAGCAGCAAGAAAGGGCAGGGAAAAGGGAATCGCTACACCTTC
TRBD1 - TRBJ1-2 TRBV13 CASSPPTGNGHGYTF TGTGCCAGCAGCCCCCCGACAGGGAACGGGCATGGCTACACCTTC
TRBD2 - TRBJ2-7 TRBV5-1 CASSFSGSSSYEQYF TGCGCCAGCAGCTTTAGCGGGTCTAGCTCCTACGAGCAGTACTTC
TRBD1 - TRBJ2-7 TRBV5-1 CASSLATGDPHEQYF TGCGCCAGCAGCTTGGCCACAGGGGACCCCCACGAGCAGTACTTC
- - TRBJ2-1 TRBV5-1 CASSLSWGGEQFF TGCGCCAGCAGCTTGTCGTGGGGAGGTGAGCAGTTCTTC
- few TRBJ1-2 TRBV29-1 CSAAAGSYGYTF TGCAGCGCCGCTGCGGGGAGCTATGGCTACACCTTC
- - TRBJ1-1 TRBV7-2 CASSLAGGVTEAFF TGTGCCAGCAGCTTAGCAGGGGGTGTGACTGAAGCTTTCTTT
TRBD1 - TRBJ1-2 TRBV30 CAGTSDRGMFNGYTF TGTGCCGGGACCTCGGACAGGGGAATGTTTAATGGCTACACCTTC
- once TRBJ2-2 TRBV6-5 CASSPYTGELFF TGTGCCAGCAGTCCTTACACCGGGGAGCTGTTTTTT
- - TRBJ1-2 TRBV28 CASSLTHDGVYGYTF TGTGCCAGCAGTTTAACCCATGACGGGGTGTATGGCTACACCTTC
- - TRBJ2-6 TRBV4-1 CASSRGSSGANVLTF TGCGCCAGCAGCCGCGGTTCTTCTGGGGCCAACGTCCTGACTTTC
- - TRBJ1-2 TRBV7-6 CASSLLGGSYGYTF TGTGCCAGCAGCTTACTAGGGGGAAGCTATGGCTACACCTTC
TRBD1 once TRBJ2-6 TRBV18 CASSPSLGQGEPGANVLTF TGTGCCAGCTCACCTAGTCTGGGACAGGGGGAGCCTGGGGCCAACGTCCTGACTTTC
- - TRBJ2-1 TRBV9 CASSAPGENEQFF TGTGCCAGCAGCGCCCCTGGTGAGAATGAGCAGTTCTTC
- - TRBJ1-5 TRBV28 CASSFASGEQPQHF TGTGCCAGCAGTTTCGCGAGTGGGGAGCAGCCCCAGCATTTT
- - TRBJ2-1 TRBV5-1 CASSLGQLLNEQFF TGCGCCAGCAGCTTGGGACAGTTACTCAATGAGCAGTTCTTC
- - TRBJ1-1 TRBV7-3 CASSFNSQFEAFF TGTGCCAGCAGCTTTAACAGTCAGTTTGAAGCTTTCTTT
- - TRBJ2-1 TRBV7-9 CASGEIVGFGEQFF TGTGCCAGCGGAGAGATTGTCGGGTTCGGGGAGCAGTTCTTC
TRBD2 - TRBJ2-1 TRBV13 CASSLIAGGPNEQFF TGTGCCAGCAGCCTCATAGCGGGGGGGCCGAATGAGCAGTTCTTC
TRBD2 - TRBJ2-5 TRBV7-9 CASSLGASGSLETQYF TGTGCCAGCAGCTTAGGGGCTAGCGGGAGTTTAGAGACCCAGTACTTC
- - TRBJ2-3 TRBV30 CAWSVSGSGTQYF TGTGCCTGGAGTGTATCGGGATCAGGTACGCAGTATTTT
- - TRBJ1-2 TRBV7-2 CASSDRGAGIEHGYTF TGTGCCAGCAGCGACCGGGGGGCAGGGATCGAACATGGCTACACCTTC
- - TRBJ1-4 TRBV9 CASSVGQGNEKLFF TGTGCCAGCAGCGTTGGCCAGGGGAATGAAAAACTGTTTTTT
- - TRBJ1-3 TRBV25-1 CASSIPSGVGNTIYF TGTGCCAGCAGTATCCCGTCCGGGGTAGGAAACACCATATATTTT
TRBD1 - TRBJ1-1 TRBV27 CASREGRPGQGIPPTEAFF TGTGCCAGCAGAGAGGGGCGCCCGGGACAGGGGATTCCTCCGACTGAAGCTTTCTTT
- - TRBJ1-6 TRBV5-5 CASSQVTYNSPLHF TGTGCCAGCAGTCAGGTGACCTATAATTCACCCCTCCACTTT
- - TRBJ2-5 TRBV7-9 CASSREETQYF TGTGCCAGCAGCCGCGAAGAGACCCAGTACTTC
- once TRBJ2-5 TRBV9 CASSVSGTTSGTQYF TGTGCCAGCAGCGTTAGCGGAACGACCTCGGGGACCCAGTACTTC
- once TRBJ2-5 TRBV7-7 CASSLSPGDRETQYF TGTGCCAGCAGCTTGAGTCCAGGGGATCGGGAGACCCAGTACTTC
TRBD1 - TRBJ2-1 TRBV9 CASSVEGQGFYEQFF TGTGCCAGCAGCGTAGAAGGACAGGGGTTCTATGAGCAGTTCTTC
- - TRBJ2-3 TRBV5-1 CASSLNSASTDTQYF TGCGCCAGCAGCTTGAATTCCGCGAGCACAGATACGCAGTATTTT
- - TRBJ2-3 TRBV5-1 CASSLQTGEADTQYF TGCGCCAGCAGCTTACAAACGGGAGAGGCAGATACGCAGTATTTT
- - TRBJ2-5 TRBV2 CASSERGTGRGETQYF TGTGCCAGCAGTGAAAGAGGGACGGGCAGGGGAGAGACCCAGTACTTC
TRBD1 - TRBJ2-1 TRBV6-1 CASSRQGGLYNEQFF TGTGCCAGCAGTCGACAGGGTGGGCTCTACAATGAGCAGTTCTTC
- - TRBJ1-2 TRBV6-1 CASSVEEGLSYGYTF TGTGCCAGCAGTGTGGAGGAGGGGCTAAGCTATGGCTACACCTTC
TRBD1 - TRBJ1-1 TRBV7-9 CASSLGQLANTEAFF TGTGCCAGCAGCTTGGGACAGCTAGCTAACACTGAAGCTTTCTTT
- - TRBJ1-1 TRBV13 CASSPWDSLNTEAFF TGTGCCAGCAGCCCTTGGGACTCCCTGAACACTGAAGCTTTCTTT
TRBD1 - TRBJ1-2 TRBV9 CASSVDQGGIYGYTF TGTGCCAGCAGCGTAGATCAAGGGGGCATCTATGGCTACACCTTC
- - TRBJ2-1 TRBV6-1 CASSEFWGSNEQFF TGTGCCAGCAGTGAGTTTTGGGGCAGCAATGAGCAGTTCTTC